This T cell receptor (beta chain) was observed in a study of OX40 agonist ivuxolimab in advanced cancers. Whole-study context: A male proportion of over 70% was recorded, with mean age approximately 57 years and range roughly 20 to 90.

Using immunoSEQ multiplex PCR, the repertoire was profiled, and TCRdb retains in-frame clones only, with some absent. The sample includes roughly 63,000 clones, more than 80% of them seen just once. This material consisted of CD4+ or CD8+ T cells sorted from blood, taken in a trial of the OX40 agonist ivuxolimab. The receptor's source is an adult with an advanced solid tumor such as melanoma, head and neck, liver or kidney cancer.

The CDR3 sequence: CASSPMWGDYGYTF. CDR3 bases: TGTGCCAGCAGTCCGATGTGGGGAGACTATGGCTACACCTTC. The genes are TRBV28 and TRBJ1-2; D ambiguous. The CDR3 is made up of 14 amino acids. The V end was cut by 5 bases, the J end by 3 bases, with 13 bases between. From germline, CDR1 is MDHEN and CDR2 SYDVKM.